The clone carrying this T cell receptor (beta chain) came up many times. Unique molecular identifiers featured in how the TCRbeta library was prepared. TCRdb ran MiXCR on the PCR reads and lists one entry per CDR3 protein. The sample records approximately 300,000 distinct CDR3 sequences, roughly 12% being singletons. These data belong to a study of T-cell reconstitution after alpha-beta-depleted transplantation in children. Trimming took 1 base from V and 4 from J, leaving 6 bases between them. CDR3 size: 12 residues. Germline-derived CDR1 and CDR2 are SQVTM and ANQGSEA. The material sequenced was peripheral blood, taken 180 days after TCRalphabeta/CD19-depleted stem cell transplant. The TCR sequence derives from a male patient aged 2 to 9 who had a stem cell transplant for chronic granulomatous disease, so the T cells may come from the graft donor. The rearrangement links TRBV29-1 to TRBJ2-3; TRBD2 might be the D (5 bases). Written as DNA, the CDR3 is TGCAGCGTTGAAGGGACTGCAGATACGCAGTATTTT. Its translation is CSVEGTADTQYF.